A selection of T cell receptor beta chains follows, all from one sample in a study of high-grade serous ovarian cancer treatment subgroups. Sequencing used immunoSEQ multiplex PCR; TCRdb keeps in-frame clones, though not all of them. This table holds roughly 18,000 clones, roughly four fifths found once. The sequenced sample was tumor tissue. The receptors shown here come from a human donor with high-grade serous ovarian cancer. The CDR3 runs from the conserved cysteine through the conserved F or W. Each record gives: V gene, D gene, J gene, CDR3 protein, CDR3 DNA. The D gene is left open where the match is weak.

V gene: TRBV6-5; D gene: TRBD2; J gene: TRBJ2-7; CDR3 protein: CASSLGLEASYEQYF; CDR3 DNA: TGTGCCAGCAGCCTGGGACTAGAGGCCTCCTACGAGCAGTACTTC
V gene: TRBV2; D gene: TRBD2; J gene: TRBJ2-7; CDR3 protein: CASAGLAGDEQYF; CDR3 DNA: TGTGCCAGTGCGGGACTAGCGGGAGACGAGCAGTACTTC
V gene: TRBV11-2; D gene: TRBD1; J gene: TRBJ1-4; CDR3 protein: CASSPRQGATNEKLFF; CDR3 DNA: TGTGCCAGCAGCCCGAGACAGGGAGCAACTAATGAAAAACTGTTTTTT
V gene: TRBV27; D gene: TRBD1; J gene: TRBJ1-3; CDR3 protein: CASMRTGVSGNTIYF; CDR3 DNA: TGTGCCAGCATGAGGACAGGAGTCTCTGGAAACACCATATATTTT
V gene: TRBV2; D gene: TRBD1; J gene: TRBJ2-1; CDR3 protein: CASRSTGSPYNEQFF; CDR3 DNA: TGTGCCAGCAGGTCGACAGGGAGTCCGTACAATGAGCAGTTCTTC
V gene: TRBV30; D gene: .; J gene: TRBJ1-1; CDR3 protein: CAWRLHPNTEAFF; CDR3 DNA: TGTGCCTGGAGGCTACACCCGAACACTGAAGCTTTCTTT
V gene: TRBV9; D gene: TRBD1; J gene: TRBJ1-1; CDR3 protein: CASSVDEGGLNTEAFF; CDR3 DNA: TGTGCCAGCAGCGTAGATGAAGGGGGCCTGAACACTGAAGCTTTCTTT
V gene: TRBV5-4; D gene: .; J gene: TRBJ1-3; CDR3 protein: CASSSGAAGNTIYF; CDR3 DNA: TGTGCCAGCAGTTCTGGGGCGGCTGGAAACACCATATATTTT
V gene: TRBV2; D gene: .; J gene: TRBJ2-1; CDR3 protein: CASSFTSNEQFF; CDR3 DNA: TGTGCCAGCAGTTTCACTAGCAATGAGCAGTTCTTC
V gene: TRBV28; D gene: TRBD1; J gene: TRBJ2-4; CDR3 protein: CASSAGTGWLVKNIQYF; CDR3 DNA: TGTGCCAGCAGTGCCGGGACAGGGTGGTTAGTCAAAAACATTCAGTACTTC
V gene: TRBV5-1; D gene: .; J gene: TRBJ2-2; CDR3 protein: CASRPEANTGELFF; CDR3 DNA: TGCGCCAGCAGACCCGAGGCTAACACCGGGGAGCTGTTTTTT